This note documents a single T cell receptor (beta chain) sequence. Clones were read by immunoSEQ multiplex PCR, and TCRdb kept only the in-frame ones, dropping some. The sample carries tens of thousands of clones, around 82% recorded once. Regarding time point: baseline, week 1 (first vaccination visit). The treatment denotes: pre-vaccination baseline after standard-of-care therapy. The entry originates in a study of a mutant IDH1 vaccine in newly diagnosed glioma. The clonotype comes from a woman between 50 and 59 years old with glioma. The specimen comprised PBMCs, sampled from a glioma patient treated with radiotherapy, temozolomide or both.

CDR3 region: CASSFQENSPLHF. CDR3 bases: TGTGCCAGCAGCTTCCAGGAAAATTCACCCCTCCACTTT. The rearrangement uses TRBV5-5 and TRBJ1-6, with unresolved D. This CDR3 has 13 residues. In germline, CDR1 is SGHKS, CDR2 YYEKEE (reference sequence). V was trimmed by 2 bases and J by 7 bases, leaving 7 bases between them.